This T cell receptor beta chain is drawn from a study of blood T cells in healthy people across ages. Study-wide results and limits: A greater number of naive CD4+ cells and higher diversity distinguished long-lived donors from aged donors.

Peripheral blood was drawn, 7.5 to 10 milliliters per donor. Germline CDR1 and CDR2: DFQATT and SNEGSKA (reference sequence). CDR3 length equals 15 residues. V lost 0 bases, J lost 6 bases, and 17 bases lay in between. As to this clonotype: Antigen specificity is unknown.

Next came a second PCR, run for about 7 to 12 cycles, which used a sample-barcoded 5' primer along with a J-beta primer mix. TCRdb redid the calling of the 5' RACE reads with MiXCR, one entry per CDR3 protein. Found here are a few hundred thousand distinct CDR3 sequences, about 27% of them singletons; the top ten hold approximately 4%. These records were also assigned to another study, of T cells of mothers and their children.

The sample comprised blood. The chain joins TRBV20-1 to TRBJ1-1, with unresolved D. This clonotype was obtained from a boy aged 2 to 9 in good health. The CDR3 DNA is TGCAGTGCTAGAGAAATCAAACAGAGAAACTCTGAAGCTTTCTTT. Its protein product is CSAREIKQRNSEAFF.